Shown below are 21 T cell receptor beta chains from a single sample sequenced in a study of identical twins. TCRdb used MiXCR to reprocess the 5' RACE reads, holding one entry per CDR3 protein. This sample has roughly 1.6 million distinct CDR3 sequences, with about 31% found just once. The sample was cord blood. The receptor source for this set is a newborn girl in good health.

The rearrangement links TRBV12-3 or TRBV12-4 to TRBJ1-1; the match to TRBD1 covers 9 bases. With V trimmed by 5 bases and J by 4 bases, 5 bases remained unmatched. CDR3 length: 14 amino acids. CDR3 sequence (DNA): TGTGCCAGCAGTGTACAGGGGGCAGGCACTGAAGCTTTCTTT. It codes for CASSVQGAGTEAFF.

The V gene is TRBV9, the J gene TRBJ1-1; no definite D call. Trimming took 1 base from V and 1 from J, leaving 8 bases between them. The CDR3 consists of 14 residues. Germline-derived CDR1 and CDR2 are SGDLS and YYNGEE. The CDR3, as DNA: TGTGCCAGCAGCGTATCCCTGGGGAACACTGAAGCTTTCTTT. Protein sequence: CASSVSLGNTEAFF. Full variable domain (outside the CDR3, taken from reference TRBV9 and TRBJ1-1): DSGVTQTPKHLITATGQRVTLRCSPRSGDLSVYWYQQSLDQGLQFLIQYYNGEERAKGNILERFSAQQFPDLHSELNLSSLELGDSALYFCASSVSLGNTEAFFGQGTRLTVV.

Details on this clonotype: One end of the junction varies from germline; a read error may be responsible. The rearrangement joins TRBV7-2 to TRBJ2-7; 11 bases match TRBD2. This CDR3 is built from 16 residues. The V gene's germline CDR1 is SGHTA and CDR2 FQGNSA. The CDR3 DNA is TGTGCCAGCAGCTTAGCGCGGTCTAGCGGGGGGTACGAGCGGTACTTC. As protein: CASSLARSSGGYERYF.

This clonotype turned up a few times. The chain employs TRBV5-8 and TRBJ1-1; TRBD1 might be the D (6 bases). The CDR3 extends over 15 amino acids. V was trimmed by 0 bases and J by 4 bases, leaving 13 bases between them. Germline CDR1 is SGHTS and CDR2 is YDEGEE. This CDR3 is CASSLGGGQSTEAFF. CDR3 bases: TGTGCCAGCAGCTTGGGGGGGGGGCAAAGCACTGAAGCTTTCTTT.

J is TRBJ2-2 and V is TRBV27, with 11 positions matching TRBD2. V gave up 8 bases and J gave up 7 bases; unmatched junction bases: 12. In germline, CDR1 is MNHEY, CDR2 SMNVEV (reference sequence). The CDR3 sequence is 16 residues long. DNA for the CDR3: TGTGCCAGCCGGAGATCTAGCGGGAGGTGGTACGGGGAGCTGTTTTTT. Translated, it gives CASRRSSGRWYGELFF.

Only a few counts were recorded for this clonotype. The V gene is TRBV20-1, the J gene TRBJ2-7; D is perhaps TRBD1 or TRBD2 (5 bases each). Trimming removed 2 bases at V and 4 bases at J, with 9 bases between. This CDR3 has 12 residues. Germline loops: CDR1 DFQATT, CDR2 SNEGSKA (reference sequence). The CDR3 here is CSARRDGYEQYF. CDR3 in DNA: TGCAGTGCTAGAAGGGACGGGTACGAGCAGTACTTC.

This chain uses TRBV5-1 with TRBJ1-2; 9 nucleotides align to TRBD1. Losses at the gene ends were 4 bases for V and 5 bases for J; bases not matched to a gene: 9. Germline V gives CDR1 SGHRS, CDR2 YFSETQ. This CDR3 is 15 amino acids long. This CDR3 reads CASSLRDRDGYGYTF. The DNA of the CDR3 is TGCGCCAGCAGCCTCCGGGACAGGGACGGGTATGGCTACACCTTC.

This clonotype was detected ten times or more. A single base separates this from a much larger clone, so it may be a read error. V gene TRBV10-3 combines with J gene TRBJ2-5; perhaps D is TRBD1 or TRBD2 (6 bases each). In germline, CDR1 is ENHRY, CDR2 SYGVKD. This CDR3 is 14 amino acids long. The V and J ends lost 2 bases and 11 bases respectively, with 18 bases between them. The CDR3 here is CAISEGGTLNEQYF. The CDR3 nucleotides read TGTGCCATCAGTGAGGGAGGGACACTGAATGAGCAGTACTTC.

This clonotype was recorded many times. The V call is TRBV9, the J call TRBJ2-1, with TRBD1 matching over 7 bases. V shed 2 bases and J 1 base; nucleotides not matched to a gene: 3. This CDR3 spans 15 amino acids. Germline loops: CDR1 SGDLS, CDR2 YYNGEE. CDR3 nucleotides: TGTGCCAGCAGCGTTTCAGGGGGTTCCTACAATGAGCAGTTCTTC. It codes for CASSVSGGSYNEQFF.

V and J are TRBV15 and TRBJ1-2; D uncertain. V lost 5 bases and J lost 6, with 13 bases in between. This CDR3 is built from 13 residues. Germline lookup yields CDR1 LNHNV and CDR2 YYDKDF (reference sequence). The CDR3 DNA reads TGTGCCACCAGCGGCCTTCTGCGGGATGGCTACACCTTC. Translating gives CATSGLLRDGYTF.

The chain has TRBV20-1 and TRBJ2-1, with D possibly matching TRBD2 (7 bases). Trimming pared 4 bases from V and 7 bases from J, leaving 26 bases between. Germline assignment: CDR1 DFQATT and CDR2 SNEGSKA (reference sequence). The CDR3 loop spans 17 amino acids. Here the CDR3 reads CSANLALGGGNRNEQFF. The CDR3 region has the DNA TGCAGTGCTAATCTCGCCCTGGGGGGGGGCAATAGGAATGAGCAGTTCTTC.

This clonotype was seen a few times. The chain joins TRBV2 to TRBJ2-7; D call uncertain. The V gene lost 4 bases and the J gene lost 3 bases, with 10 bases spanning the gap. Germline V lookup: CDR1 SNHLY, CDR2 FYNNEI. There are 13 residues in the CDR3. CDR3 in DNA: TGTGCCAGCAGTGGTAGTGCGAACTACGAGCAGTACTTC. This codes for CASSGSANYEQYF.

The chain links TRBV6-5 to TRBJ2-3, with 10 bases fitting TRBD2. Germline CDR1 reads MNHEY; CDR2 reads SVGAGI. The CDR3 covers 18 residues. Unmatched junction bases numbered 10, after V lost 2 bases and J lost 2 bases. CDR3: CASSYVLAGVSFTDTQYF. CDR3 bases: TGTGCCAGCAGTTACGTCCTAGCGGGAGTCTCCTTCACAGATACGCAGTATTTT.

A few counts support this clonotype. This chain joins TRBV27 and TRBJ2-2; D gene ambiguous. Germline V lookup: CDR1 MNHEY, CDR2 SMNVEV (reference sequence). Trimming removed 2 bases at V and 0 bases at J, with 7 bases between. This CDR3 comprises 15 residues. In DNA, the CDR3 is TGTGCCAGCAGTTTACAGAGACCGAACACCGGGGAGCTGTTTTTT. It codes for CASSLQRPNTGELFF.

The chain recombines TRBV4-2 with TRBJ2-3; TRBD2 agrees at 7 bases. CDR3 length: 15 amino acids. Looked up from germline, CDR1 is LGHNA and CDR2 is YNFKEQ. J was trimmed by 3 bases and V by 0 bases; bases with no gene match: 3. CDR3 in amino acids: CASSQDQLATDTQYF. The CDR3 coding sequence is TGTGCCAGCAGCCAAGATCAACTAGCGACAGATACGCAGTATTTT.

The V gene is TRBV11-2, the J gene TRBJ2-1, with D maybe TRBD2 (7 bases). From germline, CDR1 is SGHAT and CDR2 FQNNGV. The CDR3 is 15 amino acids. V shed 5 bases and J shed 7 bases, with 18 bases lying between them. The CDR3 nucleotides are TGTGCCAGCAGCCCCAGACGGGGGGCTCGAAATGAGCAGTTCTTC. This encodes CASSPRRGARNEQFF.

In DNA, the CDR3 is TGCAGCGTTGCCCCGGGACAGTGGAACACTGAAGCTTTCTTT. Translated: CSVAPGQWNTEAFF. V and J are TRBV29-1 and TRBJ1-1; the match to TRBD1 covers 7 bases. Germline loops: CDR1 SQVTM, CDR2 ANQGSEA. V was clipped by 4 bases and J by 1 base; unmatched bases: 6. The CDR3 is 14 amino acids. Full variable domain (missing parts from reference TRBV29-1 and TRBJ1-1): SAVISQKPSRDICQRGTSLTIQCQVDSQVTMMFWYRQQPGQSLTLIATANQGSEATYESGFVIDKFPISRPNLTFSTLTVSNMSPEDSSIYLCSVAPGQWNTEAFFGQGTRLTVV.

This clonotype was seen only a few times. The chain is built from TRBV4-1 and TRBJ2-1; the D gene is possibly TRBD2 (5 bases). The end of the DNA fits TRBJ2-7 better, so the J call may be wrong. CDR3 length: 15 residues. CDR1 and CDR2 (germline): MGHRA, YSYEKL. This chain's CDR3 is CASSHPGELYNEQYF. The CDR3 DNA is TGCGCCAGCAGCCACCCCGGGGAGCTCTACAATGAGCAGTACTTC.

V is TRBV19 and J is TRBJ1-6; perhaps TRBD1 as D (5 bases). CDR3 length: 15 residues. Germline CDR1 reads LNHDA; CDR2 reads SQIVND (reference sequence). With 7 bases removed from V and 6 bases from J, the gap between germline ends came to 16 bases. The CDR3 coding sequence is TGTGCCAGTACTACATCGGGACTCAGTAATTCACCCCTCCACTTT. This translates into CASTTSGLSNSPLHF.

The gene calls are TRBV11-2 and TRBJ2-3; 11 bases agree with TRBD2. The CDR3 extends over 18 amino acids. V lost 5 bases, J lost 5 bases, and 15 bases stayed unmatched. Germline CDR1 and CDR2: SGHAT and FQNNGV. For the CDR3, the DNA is TGTGCCAGCAGCCGTTGGGGTTTAGCGGGGGGGCGATTAGATACGCAGTATTTT. Translated: CASSRWGLAGGRLDTQYF. Using reference TRBV11-2 and TRBJ2-3 for the parts outside the CDR3, the full variable domain is EAGVAQSPRYKIIEKRQSVAFWCNPISGHATLYWYQQILGQGPKLLIQFQNNGVVDDSQLPKDRFSAERLKGVDSTLKIQPAKLEDSAVYLCASSRWGLAGGRLDTQYFGPGTRLTVL.

A few counts support this clonotype. This chain uses TRBV3-1 with TRBJ2-7, with D unresolved. Looked up from germline, CDR1 is LGHDT and CDR2 is YNNKEL (reference sequence). Trimming left V 4 bases short and J 2 bases short, with 15 bases between. This CDR3 has 15 residues. Here the CDR3 DNA reads TGTGCCAGCAGCCCAATGCCATCGGGCCCCTACGAGCAGTACTTC. Translation gives CASSPMPSGPYEQYF.